This note documents a single T cell receptor (beta chain) sequence. This entry is derived from a study of blood T cell repertoires in COVID-19. The overall study: COVID-19 samples collected from the United States, Italy and Spain covered acute and convalescent phases.

Germline values: CDR1 MNHNY, CDR2 SVGAGI (reference sequence). The CDR3 is 14 residues long. The V segment lost 5 bases and the J segment 0 bases; nucleotides outside the gene matches: 3. Original analysis: Amplifying reference gene primers gave estimates of nucleated cell counts. The protocol was immunoSEQ multiplex PCR, while the TCRdb copy is restricted to in-frame clones and leaves out a portion. The V and J calls and the clone size are those of that table, but D and trimming were determined from the DNA. Of 200,000 or so clones listed, roughly 84% are singletons. Sequencing was performed on peripheral blood. The V call is TRBV6-6, the J call TRBJ2-7; 8 positions match TRBD1. The origin of this receptor is a woman aged 25 to 39 who had recovered from COVID-19. CDR3 sequence: CASSGDRSSYEQYF. CDR3 DNA sequence: TGTGCCAGCAGTGGGGACAGGAGCTCCTACGAGCAGTACTTC.